This TCR beta chain originates from a study of OX40 agonist ivuxolimab in advanced cancers. Notes on the study in general: Not determined was the antigen specificity of the expanded peripheral T cells.

Measured with immunoSEQ multiplex PCR; TCRdb has only the in-frame clones, and not every one. The sample includes more than 45,000 clones, roughly 84% of them seen just once. In its sample, this clone was seen a few times. Antigen specificity is unknown. Germline V gene data show CDR1 as SGHVS and CDR2 as FQNEAQ. The V gene lost 2 bases and the J gene lost 4 bases, with 18 bases spanning the gap. This CDR3 is 17 amino acids long. This rearrangement joins TRBV7-8 to TRBJ1-3; D gene unclear. This clonotype was obtained from an adult with an advanced solid tumor such as melanoma, head and neck, liver or kidney cancer. The specimen was CD4+ or CD8+ T cells sorted from blood, collected in a trial of the OX40 agonist ivuxolimab. CDR3 protein: CASSLILAGGQGNTIYF. For the CDR3, the DNA is TGTGCCAGCAGCTTAATTTTGGCAGGAGGGCAAGGAAACACCATATATTTT.